The clone carrying this T cell receptor beta chain was seen at least ten times. Antigen unknown. TCRdb called the reads again in MiXCR, with one record for every CDR3 protein. The sample records roughly 240,000 distinct CDR3 sequences, 6.5% being singletons. The data were taken from a study of T cell repertoires in cytomegalovirus infection. Study details: CMV infection and matching HLA type were both indicated by public TCR beta signatures. Study-wide results and caveats: Ex vivo responses were dominated by HLA-C-restricted CMV-specific TCR beta clonotypes. Of the TCR beta families, the public ones yielded a cumulative frequency that identified carriers of CMV plus the relevant HLA.

Trimming took 6 bases from V and 6 from J, leaving 17 bases between them. This CDR3 contains 14 residues. CDR1 is MNHNS, CDR2 SASEGT, per germline. The clonotype originates from a human donor in good health (CMV status not recorded). Some clones in this sample may be carry-over from other donors' samples. The material sequenced was PBMCs. The chain joins TRBV6-1 to TRBJ1-1; possibly TRBD1 for D (6 bases). The CDR3 DNA reads as TGTGCCAGCAGAAAGACCACAGGGTTATCTGAAGCTTTCTTT. Its protein product is CASRKTTGLSEAFF.